This T cell receptor (beta chain) comes out of a study of cytomegalovirus exposure and HLA in healthy donors. Study findings and constraints: Cytomegalovirus-associated status was assigned to about 180 TCR beta chains. In vitro confirmation showed a few CMV-associated chains to be CMV antigen specific.

Turning to this clone: Its antigen is currently unknown.

Germline V gene data show CDR1 as LNHDA and CDR2 as SQIVND (reference sequence). After removal of 5 bases from V and 3 bases from J, the junction contained 6 bases not matched to a gene. The CDR3 totals 15 residues. The donors were members of the roughly 120-subject validation cohort (separate from the approximately 670-subject first cohort). Sequenced by immunoSEQ multiplex PCR; TCRdb stores in-frame clones only, minus some. Among 120,000 to 150,000 clones, more than 75% were seen once, and the ten largest hold approximately 10%. This sequence joins TRBV19 and TRBJ2-7; 11 nucleotides match TRBD2. Sequencing was carried out using PBMCs. The source of this sequence is a man aged 18 to 30 in good health and CMV-seropositive. CDR3 amino acids: CASSQPGLAVYEQYF. The DNA of the CDR3 is TGTGCCAGTAGTCAACCGGGACTAGCGGTCTACGAGCAGTACTTC.